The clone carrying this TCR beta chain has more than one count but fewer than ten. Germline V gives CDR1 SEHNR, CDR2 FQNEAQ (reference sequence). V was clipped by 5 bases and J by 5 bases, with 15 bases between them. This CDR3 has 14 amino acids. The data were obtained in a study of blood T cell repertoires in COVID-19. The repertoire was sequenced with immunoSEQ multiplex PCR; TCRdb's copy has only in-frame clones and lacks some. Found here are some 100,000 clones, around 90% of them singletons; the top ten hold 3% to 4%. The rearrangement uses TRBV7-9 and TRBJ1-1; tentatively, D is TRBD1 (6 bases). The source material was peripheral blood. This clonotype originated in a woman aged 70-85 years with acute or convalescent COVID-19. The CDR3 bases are TGTGCCAGCAGCGTAACAGGGCTGGGGACTGAAGCTTTCTTT. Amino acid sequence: CASSVTGLGTEAFF.